The source of this TCR beta chain is a study of T cell clonotyping in hematopoietic cell transplantation (dated by TCRdb to 2020 to 2022). At the level of the whole study: In the study, more than 130 blood samples were gathered from 35 consecutive transplant recipients and their related donors. Patients were recruited between September 2015 and January 2017 and followed until September 2020 or death. What the study reported, not specific to this receptor: Recipient repertoires showed only a small fraction of overlap with donor repertoires, and over 95% appeared de novo at the given depth. A decrease in recipient TCR diversity was observed after transplant, and a progressive increase in pathologically expanded clonotypes was seen from day 30 to day 180. The sample size was limited, and CD4 and CD8 repertoire contributions could not be separated because cells were not sorted. Donor and pretransplant recipient Inverse Simpson Index values predicted broader posttransplant TCR repertoire diversity.

With the immunoSEQ assay, which is a bias-controlled multiplex PCR relying on V- and J-specific primers, TCR beta CDR3 regions were amplified from genomic DNA. A proprietary barcode and Illumina adapter sequences were added to the CDR3 amplicons in a second PCR step. CDR3 libraries were sequenced on an Illumina MiSeq instrument. On the authors' methods: Export and quality control were done with immunoSEQ Analyzer 3.0, while downstream analyses used R Bioconductor and Immunarch. Only productive rearrangements within the normalized downsampled data set were used in the calculation of repertoire metrics. Clonotypes larger than 5 templates in the normalized cohort were defined as pathologically expanded. The Inverse Simpson Index was used to measure repertoire diversity. To capture all clonotypes, CMV-specificity analyses were performed on the non-normalized data set. In its TCRdb copy, this immuneACCESS table keeps in-frame sequences only and misses some clones. Where compared with another copy, unresolved V genes explain less than half of these, and the others have no known cause. D and trimming come from the DNA, and the V and J calls and clone size come from that table. The sample profile shows roughly 17,000 clones; 80% to 95% of them were found once. Approximately 5.3% of the sample lies in the top ten.

Related transplant donors provided blood samples for TCR beta sequencing. Nuclei Lysis Solution was used to extract genomic DNA from fresh or cryopreserved unfractionated peripheral blood mononuclear cells. CDR1 and CDR2, per the germline V gene, are SGHTA and FQGTGA. The CDR3 contains 14 residues, cysteine and phenylalanine counted. Only the CDR3 portion is preserved as DNA: 42 bases, with reading frame beginning at the first base. Cut back by 2 bases and 5 bases, the V and J ends lie 12 bases apart. In regard to this clone: The target of this receptor is not known. No base qualities exist here, and no much larger clone lies one base off it.

Sequenced input: peripheral blood mononuclear cells. The sequence joins TRBV7-3 to TRBJ1-1, and the D gene may be TRBD1, 5 bases matching. The sequence was collected from a middle-aged man in good health. Some clones in this sample may be carry-over from other donors' samples. The nucleotide sequence is given as TGTGCCAGCAGCTTACGAGGGGAGGGGACTGAAGCTTTCTTT. Translated, this is CASSLRGEGTEAFF.